Below are 9 T cell receptor beta chains sequenced from a single sample in a study of OX40 agonist ivuxolimab in advanced cancers. Library method: the immunoSEQ multiplex PCR assay. TCRdb carries this immuneACCESS record with in-frame sequences only. Its versions omit some clonotypes, under half of them owing to an unresolved V gene in the studies checked, with the rest unexplained. The sample table lists about 82,000 clones, less than 85% of them with a count of one. More than 0.7% of the sample is taken by the ten largest. Specimen: CD4+ or CD8+ T cells sorted from blood, collected in a trial of the OX40 agonist ivuxolimab. The receptors derive from an adult with an advanced solid tumor such as melanoma, head and neck, liver or kidney cancer.

V and J are TRBV6-5 and TRBJ2-3, with D maybe TRBD1 (7 bases). The CDR3 length is 15 residues. Germline loops: CDR1 MNHEY, CDR2 SVGAGI. V lost 5 bases and J 3 bases, leaving 15 bases between the germline ends. DNA for the CDR3: TGTGCCAGCAGTGCCGGGGGACAGCTTACAGATACGCAGTATTTT. As protein: CASSAGGQLTDTQYF.

The chain is built from TRBV7-2 and TRBJ2-5, with D perhaps matching TRBD1 or TRBD2 (5 bases each). Germline CDR1 is SGHTA and CDR2 is FQGNSA. With 5 bases removed from V and 1 base from J, the gap between germline ends came to 8 bases. The CDR3 is 13 residues long. The CDR3 sequence: CASSPGPQETQYF. CDR3 nucleotide sequence: TGTGCCAGCAGCCCGGGACCCCAAGAGACCCAGTACTTC.

This clone was detected a few times. The V gene is TRBV7-2, the J gene TRBJ2-7; D not certain. Trimming shortened V by 1 base and J by 6 bases, and 10 bases separated the two germline ends. Germline values: CDR1 SGHTA, CDR2 FQGNSA. The CDR3 covers 13 residues. This chain's CDR3 is CASSLEGWAEQYF. For the CDR3, the DNA is TGTGCCAGCAGCTTAGAAGGTTGGGCCGAGCAGTACTTC.

The rearrangement uses TRBV27 and TRBJ2-5; D is possibly TRBD2 (5 bases). CDR1 is MNHEY, CDR2 SMNVEV, per germline (reference sequence). The V and J ends lost 5 bases and 6 bases respectively, with 13 bases between them. This CDR3 is 13 amino acids long. CDR3 coding DNA: TGTGCCAGCAGTATCACTTTCGGGAAGACCCAGTACTTC. It yields the protein CASSITFGKTQYF.

A few counts support this clone. The CDR3 DNA is TGCGCCAGCAGCCAAGGGGGGAGTGTTGGTTGGGACTCCCAGTTCTTC. It specifies CASSQGGSVGWDSQFF. The rearrangement uses TRBV4-1 and TRBJ2-1; a weak D match, TRBD2 (6 bases). Germline CDR1 MGHRA, CDR2 YSYEKL. The germline V and J ends were trimmed by 1 base and 13 bases, with 23 bases remaining between them. This CDR3 is 16 amino acids long.

The V call is TRBV4-3, the J call TRBJ2-3; D may be TRBD1 (7 bases). The CDR3 extends over 18 amino acids. Per germline, CDR1 LGHNA and CDR2 YSLEER. Deletions cut 3 bases from V and 2 bases from J, with 21 bases between. The DNA of the CDR3 is TGCGCCAGCAGCCAGGGGGGTGGATTGGGGACAGACACAGATACGCAGTATTTT. Translation: CASSQGGGLGTDTDTQYF.

In its sample, this clone was seen once. V and J are TRBV18 and TRBJ1-1; no clear D gene. Germline CDR1 is KGHSH and CDR2 is LQKENI. This CDR3 has 14 amino acids. V was shortened by 1 base and J by 4 bases, with 10 bases between the two germline ends. The CDR3 protein is CASSPRRVSTEAFF. CDR3 bases: TGTGCCAGCTCACCACGGAGGGTGAGCACTGAAGCTTTCTTT.

This clone was detected a few times. The chain recombines TRBV7-6 with TRBJ2-5; a weak D match, TRBD2 (6 bases). V lost 4 bases and J 3 bases, leaving 9 bases between the germline ends. Germline-derived CDR1 and CDR2 are SGHVS and FNYEAQ. CDR3 length: 13 amino acids. Here the CDR3 DNA reads TGTGCCAGCAGCTCGTGGGGGGAAGAGACCCAGTACTTC. It codes for CASSSWGEETQYF.

This chain joins TRBV6-1 and TRBJ2-1; maybe TRBD2 (5 bases). The CDR3 covers 15 residues. Trimming removed 6 bases from V and 4 bases from J, with 16 bases in between. From germline, CDR1 is MNHNS and CDR2 SASEGT. CDR3 sequence reads: CASRESGSPYNEQFF. CDR3 sequence (DNA): TGTGCCAGCAGGGAATCGGGATCCCCTTACAATGAGCAGTTCTTC.